The 18 T cell receptor beta chains given below trace back to one sample, sequenced in a study of CD8+ T cells in alopecia areata. The treatment is: oral pan-JAK inhibitor, 5-10 mg twice daily. As the sequencing template, cDNA was produced by extracting RNA and reverse transcribing it. Data came from immunoSEQ multiplex PCR; TCRdb stores just in-frame clones and leaves some out. The table lists 200,000 or so clones, around 43% of them singletons, with roughly 2.6% in the top ten. This specimen was CD4+ T cells sorted from blood, taken at approximately week 36, from a patient treated with tofacitinib. The source of these receptors is a human donor with alopecia areata.

The chain employs TRBV29-1 and TRBJ2-1; 14 positions match TRBD2. This CDR3 region has 13 residues. The trim removed 6 bases at V and 15 bases at J, leaving 10 bases unmatched. Germline V gene sequence: CDR1 SQVTM, CDR2 ANQGSEA. The CDR3 bases are TGCAGCGTCGAAAGGACTAGCGGGAGGTGGAGGTTCTTC. Its protein product is CSVERTSGRWRFF.

V gene TRBV7-9 combines with J gene TRBJ2-3; a possible D gene is TRBD2 (6 bases). CDR3 length equals 12 residues. V shed 11 bases and J shed 4 bases, with 13 bases lying between them. Per germline, CDR1 SEHNR and CDR2 FQNEAQ (reference sequence). The CDR3 protein is CASRAGSDTQYF. CDR3 nucleotide sequence: TGTGCCTCGAGGGCGGGGTCAGATACGCAGTATTTT.

In this sample, this clone turned up a few times. This chain uses TRBV5-1 with TRBJ2-1, with D possibly matching TRBD2 (5 bases). The CDR3 extends over 15 amino acids. CDR1 and CDR2 from the germline V gene are SGHRS and YFSETQ. The ends were cut back, 0 bases at V and 1 base at J, with 8 bases in the middle. The CDR3 DNA is TGCGCCAGCAGCTTGGAAGCGGTGTCCTACAATGAGCAGTTCTTC. Protein: CASSLEAVSYNEQFF.

This clone was counted ten times or more. This chain links TRBV19 with TRBJ2-1; 7 bases are shared with TRBD2. Trimming cost V 3 bases and J 8 bases; bases outside gene matches: 10. Germline V gene lookup returns CDR1 LNHDA and CDR2 SQIVND (reference sequence). CDR3 length equals 15 residues. As DNA, the CDR3 is TGTGCCAGTAGTATGGCTAGCGGAGGTTTCGATGAGCAGTTCTTC. It yields the protein CASSMASGGFDEQFF.

In this sample, this clone turned up a few times. The chain employs TRBV30 and TRBJ1-1; D unclear. The V and J ends lost 3 bases and 0 bases respectively, with 8 bases between them. CDR1 and CDR2 (germline): GTSNPN, SVGIG (reference sequence). This CDR3 region has 13 residues. The CDR3 bases are TGTGCCTGGAGATACGGTTTGAACACTGAAGCTTTCTTT. This encodes CAWRYGLNTEAFF.

This clone showed up just a few times. The V and J genes are TRBV7-9 and TRBJ2-5; no clear D. CDR3 size: 12 residues. The V gene lost 11 bases and the J gene lost 2 bases, with 12 bases spanning the gap. Germline V lookup: CDR1 SEHNR, CDR2 FQNEAQ (reference sequence). The CDR3 sequence is CALSGPQETQYF. CDR3 bases: TGTGCCTTAAGTGGCCCTCAAGAGACCCAGTACTTC.

V and J are TRBV6-1 and TRBJ2-3, with 9 bases identical to TRBD2. V was clipped by 0 bases and J by 8 bases; unmatched bases: 3. CDR1 and CDR2 (germline): MNHNS, SASEGT. This CDR3 spans 14 amino acids. Here the CDR3 reads CASSEASSGVTQYF. The CDR3 DNA reads TGTGCCAGCAGTGAAGCGTCTAGCGGGGTTACGCAGTATTTT.

CDR3: CASSLPSRGAGTYEQYF. The CDR3 DNA is TGTGCCAGCAGCCTCCCTTCTAGGGGGGCAGGGACCTACGAGCAGTACTTC. The chain is built from TRBV4-2 and TRBJ2-7, with D perhaps given as TRBD1 or TRBD2 (6 bases each). Germline assignment: CDR1 LGHNA and CDR2 YNFKEQ. V gave up 4 bases and J gave up 2 bases, with 21 bases separating them. This CDR3 has 17 residues.

The V call is TRBV7-2, the J call TRBJ1-2; TRBD1 is a possible D gene (6 bases). Trimming removed 1 base at V and 4 bases at J, with 10 bases between. Germline CDR1 SGHTA, CDR2 FQGNSA. This CDR3 comprises 14 residues. The CDR3 DNA follows: TGTGCCAGCAGCTTAGACAAGGGGGTCTATGGCTACACCTTC. This sequence encodes CASSLDKGVYGYTF.

J is TRBJ2-1 and V is TRBV7-2; D not certain. The V end was cut by 11 bases, the J end by 6 bases, with 14 bases between. In germline, CDR1 is SGHTA, CDR2 FQGNSA. This CDR3 spans 12 amino acids. CDR3 protein: CASTRGSNEQFF. For the CDR3, the DNA is TGTGCCTCCACACGCGGCAGCAATGAGCAGTTCTTC.

This clone was picked up many times. The CDR3 nucleotides are TGTGCCAGCAGCTTAACGGGACTAGCGGGAGGGCCAAGGGATACGCAGTATTTT. It yields the protein CASSLTGLAGGPRDTQYF. The chain carries TRBV7-3 and TRBJ2-3; 16 nucleotides line up with TRBD2. The V and J ends lost 0 bases and 6 bases, in that order; junction bases with no gene match: 6. The CDR3 spans 18 residues. The V gene's germline CDR1 is SGHTA and CDR2 FQGTGA.

This clone was seen only a few times. The J gene is TRBJ2-1, the V gene TRBV29-1, with D uncertain. The CDR3 has 13 amino acids. Germline CDR1 and CDR2: SQVTM and ANQGSEA. V shed 4 bases and J shed 0 bases, with 7 bases lying between them. CDR3 loop: CSVGASSYNEQFF. The CDR3 DNA sequence: TGCAGCGTTGGGGCTTCCTCCTACAATGAGCAGTTCTTC.

The CDR3 DNA is TGTGCCAGCAGCTCCCCCCGGGGGGCCAACGTCCTGACTTTC. As protein: CASSSPRGANVLTF. This chain links TRBV7-9 with TRBJ2-6, with D hard to call. Between the trimmed V and J ends, which lost 4 bases and 4 bases, there was a span of 8 bases. This CDR3 region has 14 residues. CDR1 SEHNR and CDR2 FQNEAQ come from the germline V gene (reference sequence).

This clone turned up a few times. This sequence joins TRBV5-1 and TRBJ2-6; no definite D call. The CDR3 is made up of 14 amino acids. Germline CDR1 and CDR2: SGHRS and YFSETQ. Trimming stripped 0 bases from V and 3 bases from J, with 4 bases between. CDR3 sequence reads: CASSLDLGANVLTF. As DNA, the CDR3 is TGCGCCAGCAGCTTGGATCTTGGGGCCAACGTCCTGACTTTC.

This clone was seen only a few times. This chain uses TRBV19 with TRBJ1-1; possible D gene TRBD1, 5 bases. V was trimmed by 7 bases and J by 5 bases, leaving 20 bases between them. Germline CDR1 LNHDA, CDR2 SQIVND (reference sequence). This CDR3 is 15 amino acids long. The CDR3 sequence: CASTLGQGPRTEAFF. CDR3 sequence (DNA): TGTGCCAGTACCCTAGGGCAGGGCCCCAGGACTGAAGCTTTCTTT.

In this sample, this clone turned up once. V is TRBV30 and J is TRBJ2-6, with TRBD1 matching over 9 bases. V lost 5 bases and J lost 4; bases outside the gene matches: 3. Germline lookup yields CDR1 GTSNPN and CDR2 SVGIG (reference sequence). The CDR3 has 14 residues. CDR3 bases: TGTGCCTGGGGGACAGGGTCCGGGGCCAACGTCCTGACTTTC. It yields the protein CAWGTGSGANVLTF.

This clone occurred once. One junction end disagrees with the germline gene, perhaps due to a read error. The V gene is TRBV28, the J gene TRBJ2-7; D not certain. CDR1 and CDR2 (germline): MDHEN, SYDVKM. The CDR3 length is 13 residues. The CDR3 loop is CASSRDLSFEQYF. The CDR3, as DNA: TGTGCCAGCAGTCGCGACCTTTCCTTCGAGCAGTACTTC.

In nucleotides, the CDR3 is TGTGCCAGCAGACCTACAGGGGGCGGAGAGACCCAGTACTTC. Its translation: CASRPTGGGETQYF. This sequence joins TRBV6-5 and TRBJ2-5; 9 nucleotides align to TRBD1. CDR1 and CDR2 from the germline V gene are MNHEY and SVGAGI. Germline trimming cut 6 bases from V and 4 bases from J; bases unmatched to any gene: 6. This CDR3 contains 14 residues.